A single sample gave rise to the 26 T cell receptor beta chains below, sequenced in a study of blood T cell repertoires in COVID-19. Repertoires were generated with immunoSEQ multiplex PCR, while TCRdb's copy carries only in-frame clones and drops some. The sample gives 60,000 to 70,000 clones, 80% to 95% of which show up once; about 12% is in the top ten. Material: peripheral blood. The source of these receptors is a human donor with active COVID-19. The donor label of this sample is uncertain.

The chain combines TRBV9 with TRBJ2-7; perhaps TRBD1 as D (8 bases). The germline V and J ends were trimmed by 0 bases and 0 bases, with 19 bases remaining between them. The length of the CDR3 is 18 residues. Germline CDR1 is SGDLS and CDR2 is YYNGEE. This chain's CDR3 is CASSVEGGRQGHSYEQYF. The CDR3 DNA follows: TGTGCCAGCAGCGTAGAGGGAGGGAGACAGGGGCACTCCTACGAGCAGTACTTC. The full variable domain, rest sourced from reference TRBV9 and TRBJ2-7, is DSGVTQTPKHLITATGQRVTLRCSPRSGDLSVYWYQQSLDQGLQFLIQYYNGEERAKGNILERFSAQQFPDLHSELNLSSLELGDSALYFCASSVEGGRQGHSYEQYFGPGTRLTVT.

The table lists this clone with a count of one. The chain uses TRBV28 and TRBJ1-3; D unresolved. Trimming took 5 bases from V and 0 from J, leaving 14 bases between them. The CDR3 is 16 residues long. Germline V gene lookup returns CDR1 MDHEN and CDR2 SYDVKM. CDR3 in amino acids: CASSGLREYSGNTIYF. The CDR3 DNA is TGTGCCAGCAGTGGTCTTCGGGAATACTCTGGAAACACCATATATTTT.

This clone was observed once. The gene calls are TRBV6-6 and TRBJ2-5; D might be TRBD2 (6 bases). The V end lost 6 bases, the J end lost 3 bases, and 11 bases lay between the germline ends. The germline V gene encodes CDR1 MNHNY and CDR2 SVGAGI (reference sequence). This CDR3 region has 13 residues. DNA of the CDR3: TGTGCCAGCAGACTACTAGCTGAAGAGACCCAGTACTTC. It translates to CASRLLAEETQYF.

The CDR3 DNA is TGTGCCAGCAGCCCGATTGCTCTACGCGGGAGTCGGACCGGGGAGCTGTTTTTT. Protein: CASSPIALRGSRTGELFF. The chain employs TRBV5-4 and TRBJ2-2; TRBD2 aligns across 7 bases. The V and J ends lost 4 bases and 5 bases, in that order; junction bases with no gene match: 17. Germline V gene lookup returns CDR1 SGHNT and CDR2 YYREEE (reference sequence). This CDR3 has 18 amino acids.

The V gene is TRBV28, the J gene TRBJ1-3; D gene unclear. Trimming removed 5 bases at V and 7 bases at J, with 9 bases between. The CDR3 totals 12 residues. CDR1 and CDR2 from the germline V gene are MDHEN and SYDVKM. The CDR3 is CASSNNKNTIYF. The CDR3 region has the DNA TGTGCCAGCAGTAATAACAAGAACACCATATATTTT. Supplemented by reference TRBV28 and TRBJ1-3, the full variable domain reads DVKVTQSSRYLVKRTGEKVFLECVQDMDHENMFWYRQDPGLGLRLIYFSYDVKMKEKGDIPEGYSVSREKKERFSLILESASTNQTSMYLCASSNNKNTIYFGEGSWLTVV.

This chain uses TRBV15 with TRBJ2-7; 11 bases line up with TRBD2. V was pared by 0 bases and J by 5 bases, with 9 bases of the junction left unmatched. CDR3 length equals 17 residues. From germline, CDR1 is LNHNV and CDR2 YYDKDF (reference sequence). The CDR3 region is CATSRDEASGRYNEQYF. The CDR3, as DNA: TGTGCCACCAGCAGAGACGAGGCTAGCGGGAGGTACAACGAGCAGTACTTC.

The V and J genes are TRBV4-1 and TRBJ2-5; D is possibly TRBD2 (5 bases). V shed 1 base and J shed 4 bases, with 13 bases lying between them. CDR1 is MGHRA, CDR2 YSYEKL, per germline. The CDR3 is 15 residues long. The CDR3 DNA sequence: TGCGCCAGCAGCCAAGGGACTCCCACGGGAGAGACCCAGTACTTC. Translation: CASSQGTPTGETQYF.

This chain uses TRBV2 with TRBJ1-4, with 9 bases aligning to TRBD1. The CDR3 covers 13 residues. Losses at the gene ends were 7 bases for V and 8 bases for J; bases not matched to a gene: 5. The V gene's germline CDR1 is SNHLY and CDR2 FYNNEI. In DNA form, the CDR3 reads TGTGCCAGCAAGGGACAGGGTGAGGAAAAACTGTTTTTT. This translates into CASKGQGEEKLFF.

This clone counts as medium-sized. Other DNA variants within this sample encode the same CDR3. The chain employs TRBV29-1 and TRBJ2-7; 7 bases line up with TRBD1. After removal of 7 bases from V and 1 base from J, the junction contained 4 bases not matched to a gene. The germline V gene encodes CDR1 SQVTM and CDR2 ANQGSEA. This CDR3 is 12 amino acids long. For the CDR3, the DNA is TGCAGCGCAGGGGACAGTTCCTACGAGCAGTACTTC. Protein product: CSAGDSSYEQYF.

The chain carries TRBV3-1 (or the pseudogene TRBV3-2) and TRBJ2-1; 9 nucleotides agree with TRBD1. Germline V gene data show CDR1 as LGHDT and CDR2 as YNNKEL (reference sequence). With 3 bases clipped from V and 16 bases from J, the junction kept 7 bases outside the gene matches. The CDR3 contains 12 residues. Here the CDR3 reads CASSQGQGTVFF. As DNA, the CDR3 is TGTGCCAGCAGCCAGGGACAGGGTACTGTCTTCTTC.

The V and J genes are TRBV28 and TRBJ2-4, with D tentatively TRBD1 (6 bases). V lost 6 bases, J lost 6 bases, and 9 bases lay in between. CDR1 and CDR2 from the germline V gene are MDHEN and SYDVKM. The CDR3 totals 12 residues. Here the CDR3 DNA reads TGTGCCAGCAGAGAAGGGGGAAACATTCAGTACTTC. This sequence encodes CASREGGNIQYF.

The chain has TRBV6-5 and TRBJ1-1; no reliable D call. Per the germline V gene, CDR1 is MNHEY and CDR2 is SVGAGI. Deletions cut 5 bases from V and 1 base from J, with 11 bases between. The CDR3 has 14 amino acids. The CDR3 protein is CASSRTATNTEAFF. CDR3 bases: TGTGCCAGCAGTCGTACAGCCACGAACACTGAAGCTTTCTTT.

The chain uses TRBV28 and TRBJ1-2, with TRBD1 matching over 8 bases. The CDR3 covers 14 residues. The germline CDR1 and CDR2 sequences are MDHEN and SYDVKM. The V and J ends lost 3 bases and 3 bases, in that order; junction bases with no gene match: 3. CDR3 in amino acids: CASSFRGLDYGYTF. The CDR3 DNA reads TGTGCCAGCAGTTTCAGGGGGCTAGACTATGGCTACACCTTC.

The rearrangement uses TRBV7-2 and TRBJ2-1; TRBD2 agrees at 7 bases. Unmatched junction bases numbered 6, after V lost 3 bases and J lost 7 bases. Germline V gives CDR1 SGHTA, CDR2 FQGNSA. CDR3 length: 14 amino acids. The chain's CDR3 is CASSFLGRDNEQFF. The CDR3 bases are TGTGCCAGCAGCTTCCTAGGGAGGGATAATGAGCAGTTCTTC.

The CDR3 DNA is TGTGCCAGCAGCAGACCGGGGGAGAACACTGAAGCTTTCTTT. It translates to CASSRPGENTEAFF. The chain joins TRBV7-6 to TRBJ1-1; maybe TRBD1 (5 bases). Germline CDR1 is SGHVS and CDR2 is FNYEAQ. V lost 5 bases and J lost 1, with 11 bases in between. The CDR3 spans 14 residues.

The chain links TRBV7-3 to TRBJ1-1; TRBD1 might be the D (5 bases). Deletions cut 0 bases from V and 4 bases from J, with 9 bases between. Germline assignment: CDR1 SGHTA and CDR2 FQGTGA. There are 14 residues in the CDR3. CDR3 protein: CASSLTSGGTEAFF. CDR3 nucleotide sequence: TGTGCCAGCAGCTTAACGTCGGGGGGCACTGAAGCTTTCTTT.

The chain has TRBV18 and TRBJ2-3, with 10 bases lining up with TRBD1. The germline V gene encodes CDR1 KGHSH and CDR2 LQKENI. Unmatched junction bases numbered 5, after V lost 3 bases and J lost 5 bases. The CDR3 totals 15 residues. This CDR3 is CASSPDRGLGDTQYF. CDR3 in DNA: TGTGCCAGCTCACCCGACAGGGGGCTTGGAGATACGCAGTATTTT. The whole variable domain, remainder taken from reference TRBV18 and TRBJ2-3, is NAGVMQNPRHLVRRRGQEARLRCSPMKGHSHVYWYRQLPEEGLKFMVYLQKENIIDESGMPKERFSAEFPKEGPSILRIQQVVRGDSAAYFCASSPDRGLGDTQYFGPGTRLTVL.

V usage is TRBV19 and J usage is TRBJ2-1; 10 bases are a match to TRBD2. The CDR3 totals 17 residues. After removal of 3 bases from V and 3 bases from J, the junction contained 8 bases not matched to a gene. CDR1 and CDR2 from the germline V gene are LNHDA and SQIVND (reference sequence). CDR3 nucleotide sequence: TGTGCCAGTAGTATTCCACTAGCGGGACGTTACTACAATGAGCAGTTCTTC. Residues: CASSIPLAGRYYNEQFF.

This chain joins TRBV5-8 and TRBJ2-7; TRBD1 matches 10 bases. V gave up 4 bases and J gave up 4 bases; unmatched junction bases: 5. The length of the CDR3 is 14 residues. CDR1 and CDR2 from the germline V gene are SGHTS and YDEGEE. CDR3 sequence: CASSPRQGAYEQYF. DNA for the CDR3: TGTGCCAGCAGCCCCCGACAGGGGGCTTACGAGCAGTACTTC.

This chain joins TRBV9 and TRBJ2-7, with TRBD1 matching 8 bases. Losses at the gene ends were 4 bases for V and 0 bases for J; bases not matched to a gene: 6. Germline lookup yields CDR1 SGDLS and CDR2 YYNGEE. The CDR3 is made up of 15 amino acids. The CDR3 region is CASSTSGGSSYEQYF. DNA for the CDR3: TGTGCCAGCAGCACCTCAGGGGGCTCCTCCTACGAGCAGTACTTC.

This clone appeared a single time. This sequence joins TRBV18 and TRBJ2-7; TRBD1 matches 8 bases. Per the germline V gene, CDR1 is KGHSH and CDR2 is LQKENI. Unmatched junction bases numbered 7, after V lost 0 bases and J lost 6 bases. CDR3 length: 15 amino acids. CDR3 DNA: TGTGCCAGCTCACCACCCGTAGGACAGGGTGGCGAGCAGTACTTC. Residues: CASSPPVGQGGEQYF.

This sequence joins TRBV6-6 and TRBJ1-2; 11 bases fit TRBD1. Trimming took 6 bases from V and 8 from J; bases not matched to a gene: 8. The CDR3 has 14 amino acids. The germline CDR1 and CDR2 sequences are MNHNY and SVGAGI (reference sequence). CDR3 residues: CASSHRTGGWGYTF. The CDR3 DNA reads as TGTGCCAGCAGCCACAGGACAGGGGGCTGGGGCTACACCTTC.

The V and J genes are TRBV5-4 and TRBJ2-7, with 7 bases that match TRBD1. CDR3 length equals 14 residues. J was trimmed by 2 bases and V by 2 bases; bases with no gene match: 4. The germline V gene encodes CDR1 SGHNT and CDR2 YYREEE (reference sequence). CDR3 residues: CASSFMTGTYEQYF. The CDR3 DNA is TGTGCCAGCAGCTTTATGACAGGGACCTACGAGCAGTACTTC.

J is TRBJ1-2 and V is TRBV29-1; tentatively, D is TRBD1 (6 bases). Trimming took off 2 bases at V and 5 bases at J, with 6 bases between the two ends. The germline gives CDR1 SQVTM, CDR2 ANQGSEA. The CDR3 contains 11 residues. The CDR3 protein is CSVERGYGYTF. The CDR3 nucleotides read TGCAGCGTTGAAAGGGGGTATGGCTACACCTTC.

The genes are TRBV7-2 and TRBJ2-7; a weak D match, TRBD2 (5 bases). Germline assignment: CDR1 SGHTA and CDR2 FQGNSA. The CDR3 sequence is 13 residues long. With 4 bases removed from V and 3 bases from J, the gap between germline ends came to 10 bases. Here the CDR3 DNA reads TGTGCCAGCAGCTCTAACGGGAACTACGAGCAGTACTTC. Its translation is CASSSNGNYEQYF.

The chain recombines TRBV12-3 or TRBV12-4 with TRBJ2-7, with D hard to call. This CDR3 contains 12 residues. Trimming shortened V by 3 bases and J by 4 bases, and 7 bases separated the two germline ends. The CDR3 DNA reads TGTGCCAGCAGTTTTGCGAGGTACGAGCAGTACTTC. Protein: CASSFARYEQYF.